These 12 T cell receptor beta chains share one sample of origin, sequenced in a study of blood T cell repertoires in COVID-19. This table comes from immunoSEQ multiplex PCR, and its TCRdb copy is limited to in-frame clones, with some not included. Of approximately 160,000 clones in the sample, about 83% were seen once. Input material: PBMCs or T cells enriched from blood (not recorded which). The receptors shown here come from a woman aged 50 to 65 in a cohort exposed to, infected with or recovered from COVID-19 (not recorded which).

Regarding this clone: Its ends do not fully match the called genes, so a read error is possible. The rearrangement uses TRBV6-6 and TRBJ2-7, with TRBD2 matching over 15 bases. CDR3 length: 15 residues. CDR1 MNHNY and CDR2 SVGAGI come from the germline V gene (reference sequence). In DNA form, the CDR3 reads TGTGCCACCGACCTAGATCGGACTAGCGGGGGGGAGCGGTACTTC. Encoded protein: CATDLDRTSGGERYF.

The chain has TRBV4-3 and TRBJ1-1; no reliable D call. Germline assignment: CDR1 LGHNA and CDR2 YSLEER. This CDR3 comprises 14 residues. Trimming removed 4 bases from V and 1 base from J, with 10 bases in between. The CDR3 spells CASSLGLENTEAFF. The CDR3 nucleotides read TGCGCCAGCAGCCTGGGTCTAGAGAACACTGAAGCTTTCTTT.

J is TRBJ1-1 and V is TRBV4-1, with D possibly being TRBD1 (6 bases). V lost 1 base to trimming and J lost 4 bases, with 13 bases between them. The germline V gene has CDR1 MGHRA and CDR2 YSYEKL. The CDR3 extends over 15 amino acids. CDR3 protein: CASSQVPGGLTEAFF. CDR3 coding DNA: TGCGCCAGCAGCCAAGTACCGGGGGGGCTCACTGAAGCTTTCTTT.

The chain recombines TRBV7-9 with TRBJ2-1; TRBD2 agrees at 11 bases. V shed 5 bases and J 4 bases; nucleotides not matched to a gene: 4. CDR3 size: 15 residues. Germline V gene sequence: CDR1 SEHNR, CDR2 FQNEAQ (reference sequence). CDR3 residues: CASSRLAGTYNEQFF. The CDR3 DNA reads TGTGCCAGCAGCAGACTAGCGGGGACGTACAATGAGCAGTTCTTC.

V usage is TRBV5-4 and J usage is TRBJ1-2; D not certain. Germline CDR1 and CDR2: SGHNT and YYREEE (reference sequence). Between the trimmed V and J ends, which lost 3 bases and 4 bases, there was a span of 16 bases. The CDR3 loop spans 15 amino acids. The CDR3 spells CASSWSGGSGYGYTF. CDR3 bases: TGTGCCAGCAGCTGGAGTGGCGGGTCGGGCTATGGCTACACCTTC.

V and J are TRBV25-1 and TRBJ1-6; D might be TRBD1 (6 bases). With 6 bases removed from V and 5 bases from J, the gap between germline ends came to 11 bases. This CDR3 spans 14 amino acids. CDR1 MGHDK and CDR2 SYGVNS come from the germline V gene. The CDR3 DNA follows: TGTGCCAGCAGCCAAGGACAGAATAATTCACCCCTCCACTTT. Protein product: CASSQGQNNSPLHF.

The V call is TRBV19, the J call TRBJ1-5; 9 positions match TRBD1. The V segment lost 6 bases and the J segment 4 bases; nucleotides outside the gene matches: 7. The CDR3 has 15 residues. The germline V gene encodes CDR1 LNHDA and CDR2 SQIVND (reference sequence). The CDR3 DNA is TGTGCCAGTAGCACGGACAGGGGAATTAATCAGCCCCAGCATTTT. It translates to CASSTDRGINQPQHF.

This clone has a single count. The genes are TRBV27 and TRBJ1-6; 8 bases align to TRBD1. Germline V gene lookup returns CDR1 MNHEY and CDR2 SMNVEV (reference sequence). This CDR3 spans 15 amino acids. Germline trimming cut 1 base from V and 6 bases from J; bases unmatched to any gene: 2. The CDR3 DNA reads TGTGCCAGCAGTTTATGGACAGGGTCTAATTCACCCCTCCACTTT. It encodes CASSLWTGSNSPLHF.

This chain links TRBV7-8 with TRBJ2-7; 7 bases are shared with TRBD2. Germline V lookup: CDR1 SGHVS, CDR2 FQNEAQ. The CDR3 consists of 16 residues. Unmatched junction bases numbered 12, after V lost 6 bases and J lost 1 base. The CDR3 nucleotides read TGTGCCAGCAGGCACCCAAAGGCTAGCGGTTCCTACGAGCAGTACTTC. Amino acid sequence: CASRHPKASGSYEQYF.

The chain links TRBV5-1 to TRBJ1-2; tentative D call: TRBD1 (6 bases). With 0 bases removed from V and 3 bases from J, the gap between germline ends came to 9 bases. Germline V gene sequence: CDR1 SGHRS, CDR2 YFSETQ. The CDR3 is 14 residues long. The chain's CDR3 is CASSLVPGDYGYTF. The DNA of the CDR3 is TGCGCCAGCAGCTTGGTTCCAGGGGACTATGGCTACACCTTC.

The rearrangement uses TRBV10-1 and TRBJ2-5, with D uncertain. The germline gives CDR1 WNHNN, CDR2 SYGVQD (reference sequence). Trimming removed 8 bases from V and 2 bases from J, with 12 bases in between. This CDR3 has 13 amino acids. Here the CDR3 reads CASSRDIQETQYF. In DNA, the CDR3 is TGCGCCAGCTCACGCGACATACAAGAGACCCAGTACTTC.

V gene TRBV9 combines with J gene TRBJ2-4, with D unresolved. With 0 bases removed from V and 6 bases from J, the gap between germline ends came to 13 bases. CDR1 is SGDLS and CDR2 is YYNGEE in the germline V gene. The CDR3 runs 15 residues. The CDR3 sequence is CASSVGPFAANIQYF. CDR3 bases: TGTGCCAGCAGCGTAGGGCCTTTTGCCGCAAACATTCAGTACTTC.